One sample yielded the 4 T cell receptor beta chains listed below, sequenced in a study of T cell changes during pregnancy in multiple sclerosis. The table came from immunoSEQ multiplex PCR; TCRdb's copy has only in-frame clones and leaves some out. The sample contains 25,000 to 40,000 clones, 75% to 90% of which appear only once. The material sequenced was CD8+ T cells from peripheral blood mononuclear cells, taken in the second trimester of pregnancy. The receptors stem from a female donor with multiple sclerosis, enrolled in a pregnancy study.

This clone has a handful of counts. The V and J genes are TRBV19 and TRBJ2-2; 12 nucleotides align to TRBD2. Germline trimming cut 3 bases from V and 1 base from J; bases unmatched to any gene: 6. This CDR3 region has 18 residues. The germline V gene has CDR1 LNHDA and CDR2 SQIVND (reference sequence). The CDR3 protein is CASSIILAGGRNTGELFF. For the CDR3, the DNA is TGTGCCAGTAGTATTATCCTAGCGGGAGGGCGGAACACCGGGGAGCTGTTTTTT.

The gene calls are TRBV13 and TRBJ2-7; D unresolved. Germline V gene data show CDR1 as PRHDT and CDR2 as FYEKMQ (reference sequence). V was shortened by 3 bases and J by 5 bases, with 14 bases between the two germline ends. The CDR3 consists of 14 residues. The CDR3 is CASSFPGTRNEQYF. The CDR3 DNA is TGTGCCAGCAGCTTCCCCGGAACGCGGAACGAGCAGTACTTC.

Written as DNA, the CDR3 is TGTGCCAGCAGCCCTATAGGACAAAATAGCAATCAGCCCCAGCATTTT. Protein: CASSPIGQNSNQPQHF. The gene calls are TRBV28 and TRBJ1-5; tentatively, D is TRBD1 (5 bases). CDR1 and CDR2 from the germline V gene are MDHEN and SYDVKM. Between the trimmed V and J ends, which lost 6 bases and 0 bases, there was a span of 15 bases. This CDR3 has 16 amino acids.

For the CDR3, the DNA is TGTGCCACCAGCAGGTTTACTAGCGGGAGTTCCGAGCAGTACTTC. It encodes CATSRFTSGSSEQYF. The chain has TRBV15 and TRBJ2-7; 11 nucleotides agree with TRBD2. The CDR3 loop spans 15 amino acids. CDR1 LNHNV and CDR2 YYDKDF come from the germline V gene (reference sequence). V lost 3 bases, J lost 6 bases, and 7 bases stayed unmatched.